The rows below give T cell receptor beta chains drawn from one sample of a study of neurological immune-mediated disorders. TCRdb re-called the 5' RACE reads through MiXCR, storing one row per CDR3 protein. The table records about 50,000 distinct CDR3 sequences, around 3.3% of them present only once. Sequenced sample: PBMCs. These receptors all stem from a man aged 40-49 years with multiple sclerosis. Each CDR3 is given with its conserved first and last residue. A D gene is named only where the DNA matches it firmly. Rows may omit the clone size; those that give it use once, few, many or a size class.

cdr3_aa: CASSTGLTNTGELFF
cdr3_nt: TGTGCCAGCAGCACGGGACTCACGAACACCGGGGAGCTGTTTTTT
d_call: NA
clone_size: many
v_call: TRBV12-3/TRBV12-4
j_call: TRBJ2-2

cdr3_aa: CASSLATSGFYNEQFF
cdr3_nt: TGCGCCAGCAGCTTGGCGACTAGCGGGTTTTACAATGAGCAGTTCTTC
d_call: TRBD2
clone_size: many
v_call: TRBV5-1
j_call: TRBJ2-1

cdr3_aa: CSASLGQGSYEQYF
cdr3_nt: TGCAGTGCTTCCCTGGGACAGGGGTCCTACGAGCAGTACTTC
d_call: TRBD1
clone_size: many
v_call: TRBV20-1
j_call: TRBJ2-7

cdr3_aa: CASSQVAGAPGDTQYF
cdr3_nt: TGTGCCAGCAGCCAAGTGGCGGGGGCACCGGGAGATACGCAGTATTTT
d_call: NA
clone_size: few
v_call: TRBV3-1
j_call: TRBJ2-3

cdr3_aa: CSARTGVHNEQFF
cdr3_nt: TGCAGTGCGAGGACGGGCGTCCACAATGAGCAGTTCTTC
d_call: NA
clone_size: medium-sized
v_call: TRBV20-1
j_call: TRBJ2-1

cdr3_aa: CSAGVETGGPYSNQPQHF
cdr3_nt: TGCAGTGCTGGGGTCGAGACAGGGGGGCCCTATAGCAATCAGCCCCAGCATTTT
d_call: TRBD1
clone_size: NA
v_call: TRBV20-1
j_call: TRBJ1-5

cdr3_aa: CSAREKAGFSSNTGELFF
cdr3_nt: TGCAGTGCTAGAGAGAAGGCAGGGTTCAGCTCGAACACCGGGGAGCTGTTTTTT
d_call: NA
clone_size: many
v_call: TRBV20-1
j_call: TRBJ2-2

cdr3_aa: CASSPDGYSNQPQNF
cdr3_nt: TGCGCCAGCAGCCCTGACGGATATAGCAATCAGCCCCAGAATTTT
d_call: NA
clone_size: NA
v_call: TRBV5-1
j_call: TRBJ1-5

cdr3_aa: CSVEGDSNEKLFF
cdr3_nt: TGCAGCGTTGAGGGGGATAGTAATGAAAAACTGTTTTTT
d_call: NA
clone_size: NA
v_call: TRBV29-1
j_call: TRBJ1-4

cdr3_aa: CASSYSKGRGGGYEQYF
cdr3_nt: TGTGCCAGCAGTTACTCGAAGGGGCGCGGAGGGGGCTACGAGCAGTACTTC
d_call: NA
clone_size: few
v_call: TRBV6-5
j_call: TRBJ2-7

cdr3_aa: CSTWDSNQPQHF
cdr3_nt: TGCAGTACCTGGGACAGCAATCAGCCCCAGCATTTT
d_call: NA
clone_size: many
v_call: TRBV20-1
j_call: TRBJ1-5

cdr3_aa: CASRSGALGAGETQYF
cdr3_nt: TGTGCCAGCAGAAGCGGAGCCCTTGGGGCTGGAGAGACCCAGTACTTC
d_call: NA
clone_size: many
v_call: TRBV11-2
j_call: TRBJ2-5

cdr3_aa: CASSSGQGGETQYF
cdr3_nt: TGTGCCAGCAGCTCAGGACAGGGTGGGGAGACCCAGTACTTC
d_call: TRBD1
clone_size: many
v_call: TRBV7-3
j_call: TRBJ2-5

cdr3_aa: CASSPDGEKLFF
cdr3_nt: TGTGCCAGCAGTCCGGACGGGGAAAAACTGTTTTTT
d_call: NA
clone_size: many
v_call: TRBV7-9
j_call: TRBJ1-4

cdr3_aa: CSATRGASTDTQYF
cdr3_nt: TGCAGTGCTACTCGCGGGGCGAGCACAGATACGCAGTATTTT
d_call: NA
clone_size: many
v_call: TRBV20-1
j_call: TRBJ2-3

cdr3_aa: CASSQPSGERGGLSYNEQFF
cdr3_nt: TGCGCCAGCAGCCAACCCAGCGGAGAGCGGGGGGGCCTCTCCTACAATGAGCAGTTCTTC
d_call: TRBD2
clone_size: many
v_call: TRBV4-1
j_call: TRBJ2-1

cdr3_aa: CASSLAGGLAGELFF
cdr3_nt: TGCGCCAGCAGCTTGGCAGGGGGCCTCGCCGGGGAGCTGTTTTTT
d_call: TRBD1
clone_size: many
v_call: TRBV5-1
j_call: TRBJ2-2

cdr3_aa: CASSLRDNSPLNF
cdr3_nt: TGTGCCAGCAGTTTGAGGGATAATTCACCCCTCAACTTT
d_call: NA
clone_size: many
v_call: TRBV12-3/TRBV12-4
j_call: TRBJ1-6

cdr3_aa: CASSPRSGETQYF
cdr3_nt: TGTGCCAGCTCACCACGTAGCGGGGAGACCCAGTACTTC
d_call: TRBD2
clone_size: few
v_call: TRBV18
j_call: TRBJ2-5

cdr3_aa: CASSLALEYYNEQFF
cdr3_nt: TGCGCCAGCAGCTTGGCATTAGAATACTACAATGAGCAGTTCTTC
d_call: NA
clone_size: many
v_call: TRBV5-1
j_call: TRBJ2-1

cdr3_aa: CSVGTGGNQPQNF
cdr3_nt: TGCAGCGTTGGTACAGGGGGCAATCAGCCCCAGAATTTT
d_call: TRBD1
clone_size: NA
v_call: TRBV29-1
j_call: TRBJ1-5

cdr3_aa: CSARDDRDLGNHYYEQYF
cdr3_nt: TGCAGTGCTAGAGATGACCGGGACCTGGGGAACCATTACTACGAGCAGTACTTC
d_call: NA
clone_size: many
v_call: TRBV20-1
j_call: TRBJ2-7

cdr3_aa: CASNAPEGTQETQYF
cdr3_nt: TGCGCCAGCAATGCCCCTGAAGGGACCCAAGAGACCCAGTACTTC
d_call: NA
clone_size: many
v_call: TRBV5-1
j_call: TRBJ2-5

cdr3_aa: CASGLVQHQGYEQYF
cdr3_nt: TGTGCTAGTGGTTTGGTACAGCACCAAGGGTACGAGCAGTACTTC
d_call: NA
clone_size: many
v_call: TRBV12-5
j_call: TRBJ2-7

cdr3_aa: CSARERLAGVKRIETQYF
cdr3_nt: TGCAGTGCTAGAGAACGCCTAGCGGGGGTTAAGCGTATAGAGACCCAGTACTTC
d_call: TRBD2
clone_size: many
v_call: TRBV20-1
j_call: TRBJ2-5

cdr3_aa: CASSYRGGAEAFF
cdr3_nt: TGCGCCAGCAGCTACCGGGGAGGCGCTGAAGCTTTCTTT
d_call: NA
clone_size: many
v_call: TRBV5-1
j_call: TRBJ1-1

cdr3_aa: CSASVPYSTDTQYF
cdr3_nt: TGCAGTGCTAGTGTCCCGTATAGCACAGATACGCAGTATTTT
d_call: NA
clone_size: few
v_call: TRBV20-1
j_call: TRBJ2-3

cdr3_aa: CASSQGKVPDTQYF
cdr3_nt: TGTGCCAGCTCACAAGGCAAAGTCCCGGATACGCAGTATTTT
d_call: NA
clone_size: NA
v_call: TRBV18
j_call: TRBJ2-3

cdr3_aa: CASSIRTGGAEAFF
cdr3_nt: TGCGCCAGCAGCATCCGGACAGGGGGAGCTGAAGCTTTCTTT
d_call: TRBD1
clone_size: many
v_call: TRBV5-1
j_call: TRBJ1-1

cdr3_aa: CASRTGGKYNEQFF
cdr3_nt: TGTGCCAGCAGGACAGGGGGCAAGTACAATGAGCAGTTCTTC
d_call: TRBD1
clone_size: NA
v_call: TRBV6-6
j_call: TRBJ2-1

cdr3_aa: CASSSGTGGGTGELFF
cdr3_nt: TGCGCCAGCAGCTCCGGGACAGGGGGTGGTACCGGGGAGCTGTTTTTT
d_call: TRBD1
clone_size: few
v_call: TRBV10-1
j_call: TRBJ2-2

cdr3_aa: CASTPPGGFGELFF
cdr3_nt: TGTGCCAGCACCCCGCCGGGGGGCTTCGGGGAGCTGTTTTTT
d_call: NA
clone_size: many
v_call: TRBV28
j_call: TRBJ2-2

cdr3_aa: CASSPGGGRNSPLHF
cdr3_nt: TGTGCCAGCAGCCCGGGGGGAGGGCGGAATTCACCCCTCCACTTT
d_call: NA
clone_size: few
v_call: TRBV7-2
j_call: TRBJ1-6

cdr3_aa: CASSGGGYSNTEAFF
cdr3_nt: TGTGCCAGCAGCGGGGGAGGTTATTCAAACACTGAAGCTTTCTTT
d_call: NA
clone_size: many
v_call: TRBV5-5
j_call: TRBJ1-1

cdr3_aa: CASSPRLEFYEQYF
cdr3_nt: TGCGCCAGCAGCCCCCGTCTGGAGTTCTACGAGCAGTACTTC
d_call: NA
clone_size: many
v_call: TRBV4-1
j_call: TRBJ2-7

cdr3_aa: CASSLGPRQGDEQYF
cdr3_nt: TGCGCCAGCAGCTTGGGACCCCGACAGGGGGACGAGCAGTACTTC
d_call: TRBD1
clone_size: many
v_call: TRBV5-1
j_call: TRBJ2-7

cdr3_aa: CASSLVAGVNYNEQFF
cdr3_nt: TGTGCCAGCAGCTTAGTAGCGGGGGTAAACTACAATGAGCAGTTCTTC
d_call: TRBD2
clone_size: many
v_call: TRBV7-2
j_call: TRBJ2-1

cdr3_aa: CASSHRGTGTNYGYTF
cdr3_nt: TGTGCCAGCAGCCATAGAGGGACAGGTACTAACTATGGCTACACCTTC
d_call: TRBD1
clone_size: many
v_call: TRBV3-1
j_call: TRBJ1-2

cdr3_aa: CASTPNGGLDYGYTF
cdr3_nt: TGTGCCAGCACACCTAATGGAGGGCTTGACTATGGCTACACCTTC
d_call: NA
clone_size: many
v_call: TRBV6-5
j_call: TRBJ1-2

cdr3_aa: CASSVLDRGLSTDTQYF
cdr3_nt: TGTGCCAGCAGCGTACTGGACAGGGGGCTGAGCACAGATACGCAGTATTTT
d_call: TRBD1
clone_size: NA
v_call: TRBV9
j_call: TRBJ2-3

cdr3_aa: CSARTGPKAFF
cdr3_nt: TGCAGTGCCCGCACAGGGCCCAAAGCTTTCTTT
d_call: NA
clone_size: many
v_call: TRBV20-1
j_call: TRBJ1-1

cdr3_aa: CASSEVGVTYNEQFF
cdr3_nt: TGCGCCAGCAGCGAGGTCGGGGTTACCTACAATGAGCAGTTCTTC
d_call: NA
clone_size: many
v_call: TRBV4-1
j_call: TRBJ2-1

cdr3_aa: CASSVTQGAYEQYF
cdr3_nt: TGTGCCAGCAGTGTGACACAGGGGGCTTACGAGCAGTACTTC
d_call: TRBD1
clone_size: few
v_call: TRBV25-1
j_call: TRBJ2-7

cdr3_aa: CSARQGTSGYTF
cdr3_nt: TGCAGTGCTAGACAGGGAACGAGTGGCTACACCTTC
d_call: NA
clone_size: many
v_call: TRBV20-1
j_call: TRBJ1-2

cdr3_aa: CAISPNTGELFF
cdr3_nt: TGTGCCATCAGTCCGAACACCGGGGAGCTGTTTTTT
d_call: NA
clone_size: many
v_call: TRBV10-3
j_call: TRBJ2-2

cdr3_aa: CASSTIAPGELFF
cdr3_nt: TGTGCCAGCAGCACCATCGCGCCCGGGGAGCTGTTTTTT
d_call: NA
clone_size: many
v_call: TRBV7-9
j_call: TRBJ2-2

cdr3_aa: CASSLGSGVSTGELFF
cdr3_nt: TGTGCCAGCAGTTTAGGTTCTGGAGTTAGTACCGGGGAGCTGTTTTTT
d_call: NA
clone_size: many
v_call: TRBV12-3/TRBV12-4
j_call: TRBJ2-2

cdr3_aa: CSAEPSGGPLSTDTQYF
cdr3_nt: TGCAGTGCTGAACCTAGCGGGGGCCCCCTTAGCACAGATACGCAGTATTTT
d_call: TRBD2
clone_size: medium-sized
v_call: TRBV20-1
j_call: TRBJ2-3

cdr3_aa: CASSLRVWDTEAFF
cdr3_nt: TGTGCCAGCAGCCTCAGGGTCTGGGACACTGAAGCTTTCTTT
d_call: NA
clone_size: few
v_call: TRBV6-1
j_call: TRBJ1-1

cdr3_aa: CAWKGLAGGDTQYF
cdr3_nt: TGTGCCTGGAAGGGACTAGCGGGGGGGGATACGCAGTATTTT
d_call: TRBD2
clone_size: many
v_call: TRBV30
j_call: TRBJ2-3

cdr3_aa: CSARGQVSSYEQYF
cdr3_nt: TGCAGTGCTAGGGGACAGGTGAGCTCCTACGAGCAGTACTTC
d_call: TRBD1
clone_size: many
v_call: TRBV20-1
j_call: TRBJ2-7

cdr3_aa: CASSFSAGGPDQPQHF
cdr3_nt: TGTGCCAGCAGCTTCTCCGCCGGGGGGCCGGATCAGCCCCAGCATTTT
d_call: NA
clone_size: many
v_call: TRBV7-3
j_call: TRBJ1-5